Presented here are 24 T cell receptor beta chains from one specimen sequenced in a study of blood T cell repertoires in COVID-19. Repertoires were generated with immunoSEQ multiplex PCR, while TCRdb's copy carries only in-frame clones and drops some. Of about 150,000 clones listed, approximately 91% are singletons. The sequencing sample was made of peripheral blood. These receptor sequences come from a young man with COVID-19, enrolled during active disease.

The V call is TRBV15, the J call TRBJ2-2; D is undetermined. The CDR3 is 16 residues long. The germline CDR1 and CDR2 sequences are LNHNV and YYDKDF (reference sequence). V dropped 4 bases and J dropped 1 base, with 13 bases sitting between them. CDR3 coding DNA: TGTGCCACCAGCAATTCCAGACACGTGAACACCGGGGAGCTGTTTTTT. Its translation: CATSNSRHVNTGELFF.

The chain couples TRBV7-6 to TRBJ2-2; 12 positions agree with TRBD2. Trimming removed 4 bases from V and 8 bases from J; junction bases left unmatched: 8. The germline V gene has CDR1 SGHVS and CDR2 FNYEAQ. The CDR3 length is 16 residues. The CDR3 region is CASSSPSGRASGELFF. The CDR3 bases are TGTGCCAGCAGCTCGCCTAGCGGGAGGGCCTCGGGGGAGCTGTTTTTT.

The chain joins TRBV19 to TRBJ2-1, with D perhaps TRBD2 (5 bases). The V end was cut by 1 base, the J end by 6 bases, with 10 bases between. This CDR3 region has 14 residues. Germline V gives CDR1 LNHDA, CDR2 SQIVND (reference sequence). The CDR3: CASSIAGTRNEQFF. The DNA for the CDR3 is TGTGCCAGTAGTATAGCGGGAACGCGCAATGAGCAGTTCTTC.

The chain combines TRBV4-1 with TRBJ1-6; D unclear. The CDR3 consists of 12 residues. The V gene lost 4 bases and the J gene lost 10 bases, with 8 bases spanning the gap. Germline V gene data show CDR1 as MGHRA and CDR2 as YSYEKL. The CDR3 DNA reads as TGCGCCAGCAGCCCTCCTGCGTCACCCCTCCACTTT. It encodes CASSPPASPLHF.

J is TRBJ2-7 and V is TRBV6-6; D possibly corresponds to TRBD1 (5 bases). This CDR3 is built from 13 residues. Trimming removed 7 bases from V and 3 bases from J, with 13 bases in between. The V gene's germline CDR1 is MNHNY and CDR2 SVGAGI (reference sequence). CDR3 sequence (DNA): TGTGCCAGCAAGGGGTTAGTACTCTACGAGCAGTACTTC. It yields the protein CASKGLVLYEQYF.

The CDR3 bases are TGTGCCAGCAGCCCACGAGGACAGCCCTACGAGCAGTACTTC. Amino acid sequence: CASSPRGQPYEQYF. The chain has TRBV7-9 and TRBJ2-7, with D possibly TRBD1 on 6 matching bases. Between the trimmed V and J ends, which lost 5 bases and 2 bases, there was a span of 13 bases. Germline loops: CDR1 SEHNR, CDR2 FQNEAQ (reference sequence). The CDR3 has 14 amino acids.

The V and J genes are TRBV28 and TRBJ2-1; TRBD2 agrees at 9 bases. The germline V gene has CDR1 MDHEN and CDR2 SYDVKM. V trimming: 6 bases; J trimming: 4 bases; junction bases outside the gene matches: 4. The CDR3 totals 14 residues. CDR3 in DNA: TGTGCCAGCAGACTAGCGGGCAAGTACAATGAGCAGTTCTTC. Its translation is CASRLAGKYNEQFF.

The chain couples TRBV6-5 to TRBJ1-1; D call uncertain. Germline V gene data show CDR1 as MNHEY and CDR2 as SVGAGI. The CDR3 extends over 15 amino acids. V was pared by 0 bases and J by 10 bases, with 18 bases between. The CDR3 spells CASSYSRVQVGGAFF. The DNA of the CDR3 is TGTGCCAGCAGTTACTCGAGGGTTCAGGTCGGTGGAGCTTTCTTT.

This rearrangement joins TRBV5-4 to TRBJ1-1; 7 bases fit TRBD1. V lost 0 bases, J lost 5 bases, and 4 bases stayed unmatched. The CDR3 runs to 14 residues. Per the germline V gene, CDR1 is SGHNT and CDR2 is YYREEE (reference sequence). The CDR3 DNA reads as TGTGCCAGCAGCTTGGTAGGGGGCCGGACTGAAGCTTTCTTT. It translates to CASSLVGGRTEAFF.

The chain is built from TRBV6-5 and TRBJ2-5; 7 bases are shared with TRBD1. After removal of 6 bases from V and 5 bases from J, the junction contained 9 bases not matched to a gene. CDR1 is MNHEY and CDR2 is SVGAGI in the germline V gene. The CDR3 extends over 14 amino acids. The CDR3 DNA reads TGTGCCAGCAGAACCGTAGGGGGCGGCGAGACCCAGTACTTC. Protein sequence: CASRTVGGGETQYF.

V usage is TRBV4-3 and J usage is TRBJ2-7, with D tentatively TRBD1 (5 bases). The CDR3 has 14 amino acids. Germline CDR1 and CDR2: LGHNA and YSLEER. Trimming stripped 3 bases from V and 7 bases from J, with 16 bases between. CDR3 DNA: TGCGCCAGCAGCCACGTCTACACGGCAGGGGAGCAGTACTTC. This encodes CASSHVYTAGEQYF.

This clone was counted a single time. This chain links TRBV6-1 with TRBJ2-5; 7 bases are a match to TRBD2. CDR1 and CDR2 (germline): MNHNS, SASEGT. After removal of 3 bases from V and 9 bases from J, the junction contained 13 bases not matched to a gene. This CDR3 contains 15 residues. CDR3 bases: TGTGCCAGCAGTGATACCATAGCGGGTGCACGGGCCCAGTACTTC. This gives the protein CASSDTIAGARAQYF.

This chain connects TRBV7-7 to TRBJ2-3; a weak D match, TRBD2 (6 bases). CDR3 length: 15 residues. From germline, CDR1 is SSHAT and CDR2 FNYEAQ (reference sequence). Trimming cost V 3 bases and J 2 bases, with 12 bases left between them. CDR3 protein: CASSFSAGLTDTQYF. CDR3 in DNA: TGTGCCAGCAGCTTTTCAGCGGGCCTCACAGATACGCAGTATTTT.

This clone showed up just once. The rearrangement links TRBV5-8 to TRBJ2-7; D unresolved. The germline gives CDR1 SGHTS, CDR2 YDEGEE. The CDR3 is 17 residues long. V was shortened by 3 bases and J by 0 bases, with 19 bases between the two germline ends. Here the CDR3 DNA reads TGTGCCAGCAGCTCATCCCGGCAGAGGAGCGACTCCTACGAGCAGTACTTC. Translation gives CASSSSRQRSDSYEQYF.

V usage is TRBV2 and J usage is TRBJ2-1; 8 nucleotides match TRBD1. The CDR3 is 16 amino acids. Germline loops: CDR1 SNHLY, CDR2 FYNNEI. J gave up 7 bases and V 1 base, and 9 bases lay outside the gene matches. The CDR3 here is CASSEERQGATNEQFF. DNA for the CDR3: TGTGCCAGCAGTGAAGAAAGGCAGGGGGCGACTAATGAGCAGTTCTTC. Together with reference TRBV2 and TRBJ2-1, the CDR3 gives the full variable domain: EPEVTQTPSHQVTQMGQEVILRCVPISNHLYFYWYRQILGQKVEFLVSFYNNEISEKSEIFDDQFSVERPDGSNFTLKIRSTKLEDSAMYFCASSEERQGATNEQFFGPGTRLTVL.

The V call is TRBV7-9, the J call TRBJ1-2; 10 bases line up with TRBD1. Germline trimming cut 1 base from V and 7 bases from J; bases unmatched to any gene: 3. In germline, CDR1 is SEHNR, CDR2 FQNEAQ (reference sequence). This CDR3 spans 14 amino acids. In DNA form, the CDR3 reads TGTGCCAGCAGCTTAGGACAGGGGGCGAGTGGCTACACCTTC. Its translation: CASSLGQGASGYTF.

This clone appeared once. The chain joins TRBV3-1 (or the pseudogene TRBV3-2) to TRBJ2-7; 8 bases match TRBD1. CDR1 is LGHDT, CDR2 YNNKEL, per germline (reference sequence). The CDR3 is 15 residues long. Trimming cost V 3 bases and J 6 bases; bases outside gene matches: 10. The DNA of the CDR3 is TGTGCCAGCAGCCACCCCCAGGGGGCGCGACCCGAGCAGTACTTC. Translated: CASSHPQGARPEQYF.

This CDR3 is CASSGQGTEAFF. The CDR3 coding sequence is TGTGCCAGCAGCGGACAGGGTACTGAAGCTTTCTTT. The J gene is TRBJ1-1, the V gene TRBV9; 7 nucleotides line up with TRBD1. Trimming cost V 3 bases and J 5 bases; bases outside gene matches: 1. CDR1 SGDLS and CDR2 YYNGEE come from the germline V gene. The CDR3 is 12 amino acids.

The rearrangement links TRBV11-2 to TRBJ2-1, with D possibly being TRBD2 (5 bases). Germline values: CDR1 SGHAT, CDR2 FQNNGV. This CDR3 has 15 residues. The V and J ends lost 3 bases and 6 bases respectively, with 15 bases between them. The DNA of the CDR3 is TGTGCCAGCAGCTTCTATCGGGGAATGGGCAATGAGCAGTTCTTC. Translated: CASSFYRGMGNEQFF.

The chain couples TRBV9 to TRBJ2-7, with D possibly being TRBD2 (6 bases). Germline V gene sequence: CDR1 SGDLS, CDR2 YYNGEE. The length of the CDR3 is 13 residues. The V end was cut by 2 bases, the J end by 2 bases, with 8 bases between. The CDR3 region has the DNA TGTGCCAGCAGCGTCGGGAGAGCCTACGAGCAGTACTTC. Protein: CASSVGRAYEQYF.

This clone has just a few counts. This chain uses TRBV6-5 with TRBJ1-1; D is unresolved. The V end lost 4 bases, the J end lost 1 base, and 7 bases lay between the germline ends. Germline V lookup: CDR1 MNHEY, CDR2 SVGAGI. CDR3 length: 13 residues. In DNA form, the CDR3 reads TGTGCCAGCAGTTCCGAGAGGAACACTGAAGCTTTCTTT. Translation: CASSSERNTEAFF.

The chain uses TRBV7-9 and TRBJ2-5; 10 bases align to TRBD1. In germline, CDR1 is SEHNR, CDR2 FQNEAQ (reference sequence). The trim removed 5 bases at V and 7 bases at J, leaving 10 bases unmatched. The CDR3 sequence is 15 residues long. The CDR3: CASSPSQGQGPTQYF. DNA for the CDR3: TGTGCCAGCAGCCCTTCCCAGGGACAGGGGCCGACCCAGTACTTC. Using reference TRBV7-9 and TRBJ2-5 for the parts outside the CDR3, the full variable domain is DTGVSQNPRHKITKRGQNVTFRCDPISEHNRLYWYRQTLGQGPEFLTYFQNEAQLEKSRLLSDRFSAERPKGSFSTLEIQRTEQGDSAMYLCASSPSQGQGPTQYFGPGTRLLVL.

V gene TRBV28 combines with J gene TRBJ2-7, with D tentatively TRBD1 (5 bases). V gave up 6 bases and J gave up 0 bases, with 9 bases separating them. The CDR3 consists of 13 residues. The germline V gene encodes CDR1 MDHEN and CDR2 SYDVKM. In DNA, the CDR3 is TGTGCCAGCAGCCCCGACAGCTCCTACGAGCAGTACTTC. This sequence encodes CASSPDSSYEQYF.

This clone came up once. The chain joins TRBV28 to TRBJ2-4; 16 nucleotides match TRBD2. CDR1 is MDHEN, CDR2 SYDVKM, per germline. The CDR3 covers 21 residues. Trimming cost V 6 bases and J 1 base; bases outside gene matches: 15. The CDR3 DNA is TGTGCCAGCAGCTACCCGGGACTAGCGGGAGGGCCGGTATGGGCCAAAAACATTCAGTACTTC. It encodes CASSYPGLAGGPVWAKNIQYF. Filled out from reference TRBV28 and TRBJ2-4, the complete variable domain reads DVKVTQSSRYLVKRTGEKVFLECVQDMDHENMFWYRQDPGLGLRLIYFSYDVKMKEKGDIPEGYSVSREKKERFSLILESASTNQTSMYLCASSYPGLAGGPVWAKNIQYFGAGTRLSVL.